This paragraph covers one T cell receptor (beta chain) sequence. Other nucleotide sequences in the sample specify the same CDR3. The CDR3 extends over 13 amino acids. The V end lost 0 bases, the J end lost 3 bases, and 7 bases lay between the germline ends. From germline, CDR1 is SGHRS and CDR2 YFSETQ. The sample belongs to a study of blood T cell repertoires in COVID-19. Study-wide context: Donors in the United States, Italy and Spain gave samples during acute or convalescent COVID-19. Sources were T cells, B-cell-depleted T cells, or PBMCs; the material itself was cDNA or gDNA.

In the original workflow: Reference gene primer amplification yielded estimated nucleated cell counts. Sequencing was performed with immunoSEQ multiplex PCR; in TCRdb, only in-frame clones are kept and a portion is missing. Clone size and the V and J calls come from that table; the DNA yielded D and trimming. Altogether approximately 240,000 clones are present, more than 80% being singletons, with the ten largest covering around 6%. Sequenced: peripheral blood. The chain has TRBV5-1 and TRBJ2-7; a weak D match, TRBD2 (5 bases). The source is a human donor in a cohort sampled during active COVID-19. The CDR3 region has the DNA TGCGCCAGCAGCTTGGGCGGAGGCTACGAGCAGTACTTC. It is translated as CASSLGGGYEQYF. The entire variable domain, with the rest obtained from reference TRBV5-1 and TRBJ2-7, is as follows: KAGVTQTPRYLIKTRGQQVTLSCSPISGHRSVSWYQQTPGQGLQFLFEYFSETQRNKGNFPGRFSGRQFSNSRSEMNVSTLELGDSALYLCASSLGGGYEQYFGPGTRLTVT.